This T cell receptor (beta chain) is from a study of T cells in Graves' hyperthyroidism and ophthalmopathy. Amplification of TCR beta CDR3 regions used RNA as the template. HTBI primers drove first-round RT-PCR of the TCR CDR3. TCRdb passed the multiplex PCR reads through MiXCR, listing each CDR3 protein once. The table shows a few hundred thousand distinct CDR3 sequences, with just over 14% occurring only once. The V segment lost 4 bases and the J segment 4 bases; nucleotides outside the gene matches: 4. Germline CDR1 and CDR2: LNHDA and SQIVND (reference sequence). CDR3 length equals 16 residues. This TCR was recovered from a woman in her forties with Graves' hyperthyroidism that later progressed to Graves' ophthalmopathy. The chain combines TRBV19 with TRBJ2-1, with 13 bases fitting TRBD2. What was sequenced was blood. The CDR3 bases are TGTGCCAGTAGTACGCCGGGACTAGCGGGATACAATGAGCAGTTCTTC. As protein: CASSTPGLAGYNEQFF.